These 18 T cell receptor beta chains were all obtained from the same sample, sequenced in a study of shared clonotypes between healthy human individuals. Measured with immunoSEQ multiplex PCR; TCRdb has only the in-frame clones, and not every one. The sample yields 550,000 to 850,000 clones, just under 75% seen once. The sample comprised memory CD4+ T cells sorted from blood. Regarding subset: CD45RA-negative fraction. The receptors here all came from a woman aged 25 to 39 in good health.

This chain uses TRBV29-1 with TRBJ1-2; D gene ambiguous. The germline CDR1 and CDR2 sequences are SQVTM and ANQGSEA. This CDR3 contains 12 residues. V lost 0 bases and J 8 bases, leaving 10 bases between the germline ends. In nucleotides, the CDR3 is TGCAGCGTTGAAGATCGTACGAAAGGCTACACCTTC. It encodes CSVEDRTKGYTF.

This clone was seen a few times. The gene calls are TRBV19 and TRBJ2-7; D is possibly TRBD1 (5 bases). Germline assignment: CDR1 LNHDA and CDR2 SQIVND (reference sequence). CDR3 size: 13 residues. V dropped 6 bases and J dropped 3 bases, with 12 bases sitting between them. This chain's CDR3 is CASSPGYSYEQYF. For the CDR3, the DNA is TGTGCCAGTAGCCCAGGGTACAGCTACGAGCAGTACTTC.

The V gene is TRBV4-1, the J gene TRBJ2-3; no firm D call. Germline lookup yields CDR1 MGHRA and CDR2 YSYEKL. The CDR3 spans 14 residues. Trimming stripped 8 bases from V and 1 base from J, with 13 bases between. CDR3 in DNA: TGCGCCAGCTCCTCACGACGCGGCACAGATACGCAGTATTTT. Residues: CASSSRRGTDTQYF.

This clone has just a few counts. The V gene is TRBV7-3, the J gene TRBJ1-1; D is possibly TRBD1 (6 bases). There are 19 residues in the CDR3. The germline V gene has CDR1 SGHTA and CDR2 FQGTGA. V lost 0 bases and J 1 base, leaving 21 bases between the germline ends. The CDR3 region is CASSLTSRAEGGRNTEAFF. The CDR3 DNA follows: TGTGCCAGCAGCTTAACCTCCAGGGCGGAGGGGGGCAGGAACACTGAAGCTTTCTTT.

V and J are TRBV5-1 and TRBJ2-6; D perhaps matches TRBD2 (6 bases). The V gene lost 1 base and the J gene lost 3 bases, with 17 bases spanning the gap. The CDR3 extends over 18 amino acids. The germline V gene has CDR1 SGHRS and CDR2 YFSETQ. The CDR3 loop is CASSLTAGGAGGANVLTF. CDR3 coding DNA: TGCGCCAGCAGCTTGACAGCCGGAGGGGCTGGTGGGGCCAACGTCCTGACTTTC.

The chain is built from TRBV27 and TRBJ1-5; 12 bases map to TRBD1. CDR3 length equals 20 residues. With V trimmed by 2 bases and J by 0 bases, 11 bases remained unmatched. Germline V CDR1 and CDR2: MNHEY, SMNVEV (reference sequence). The chain's CDR3 is CASSLRPPGTGGISNQPQHF. The CDR3 region has the DNA TGTGCCAGCAGTTTAAGGCCCCCCGGGACAGGGGGCATTAGCAATCAGCCCCAGCATTTT.

The chain couples TRBV11-2 to TRBJ2-3; weak D call: TRBD2 (6 bases). Germline assignment: CDR1 SGHAT and CDR2 FQNNGV. The CDR3 loop spans 16 amino acids. Trimming pared 5 bases from V and 4 bases from J, leaving 19 bases between. The DNA of the CDR3 is TGTGCCAGCAGCCACACCCCGGGGGTAATACCAGATACGCAGTATTTT. Translation gives CASSHTPGVIPDTQYF.

V and J are TRBV7-9 and TRBJ2-7, with 8 bases lining up with TRBD1. Germline lookup yields CDR1 SEHNR and CDR2 FQNEAQ (reference sequence). Losses at the gene ends were 5 bases for V and 2 bases for J; bases not matched to a gene: 5. The CDR3 runs 14 residues. The CDR3, as DNA: TGTGCCAGCAGCGAGACAGGGGTAGCCTACGAGCAGTACTTC. As protein: CASSETGVAYEQYF.

The CDR3 spells CASWGQGGTGELFF. The DNA for the CDR3 is TGTGCCAGCTGGGGACAGGGGGGCACCGGGGAGCTGTTTTTT. The chain recombines TRBV2 with TRBJ2-2; 11 bases agree with TRBD1. The germline V gene has CDR1 SNHLY and CDR2 FYNNEI. This CDR3 contains 14 residues. J gave up 4 bases and V 8 bases, and 3 bases lay outside the gene matches.

A few counts support this clone. The J gene is TRBJ1-2, the V gene TRBV28; possible D gene TRBD1, 6 bases. V dropped 5 bases and J dropped 1 base, with 14 bases sitting between them. CDR3 length: 15 residues. Germline V gives CDR1 MDHEN, CDR2 SYDVKM. The CDR3 sequence is CASSGRGQINYGYTF. CDR3 DNA sequence: TGTGCCAGCAGTGGGCGAGGACAGATTAACTATGGCTACACCTTC.

V usage is TRBV27 and J usage is TRBJ2-7; either TRBD1 or TRBD2 may supply D (5 bases each). The CDR3 has 15 amino acids. Trimming took off 2 bases at V and 4 bases at J, with 15 bases between the two ends. CDR1 and CDR2 (germline): MNHEY, SMNVEV (reference sequence). CDR3 coding DNA: TGTGCCAGCAGTTTAGTCGCAGGGAGTCCTTACGAGCAGTACTTC. This encodes CASSLVAGSPYEQYF.

The rearrangement uses TRBV19 and TRBJ1-1, with 8 bases matching TRBD1. CDR1 is LNHDA, CDR2 SQIVND, per germline (reference sequence). V was pared by 4 bases and J by 4 bases, with 11 bases of the junction left unmatched. The CDR3 covers 16 residues. CDR3 loop: CASSTLPWTGSTEAFF. The CDR3 nucleotides are TGTGCCAGTAGTACCCTTCCCTGGACAGGGTCCACTGAAGCTTTCTTT.

This chain uses TRBV11-2 with TRBJ1-2, with TRBD1 identical over 7 bases. The germline V gene encodes CDR1 SGHAT and CDR2 FQNNGV. V dropped 4 bases and J dropped 0; count of bases not matched to a gene: 2. CDR3 length equals 14 residues. The CDR3 DNA sequence: TGTGCCAGCAGCTCCGGGACAGCTAACTATGGCTACACCTTC. As protein: CASSSGTANYGYTF. Full variable domain (missing parts from reference TRBV11-2 and TRBJ1-2): EAGVAQSPRYKIIEKRQSVAFWCNPISGHATLYWYQQILGQGPKLLIQFQNNGVVDDSQLPKDRFSAERLKGVDSTLKIQPAKLEDSAVYLCASSSGTANYGYTFGSGTRLTVV.

The CDR3 bases are TGTGCCCCAGCGGACAGGGCCCTGGGCAATCAGCCCCAGCATTTT. As protein: CAPADRALGNQPQHF. This chain links TRBV28 with TRBJ1-5; 8 nucleotides align to TRBD1. V was clipped by 11 bases and J by 2 bases; unmatched bases: 11. The length of the CDR3 is 15 residues. Per the germline V gene, CDR1 is MDHEN and CDR2 is SYDVKM.

The chain recombines TRBV6-6 with TRBJ2-7, with 7 bases lining up with TRBD1. The ends lost 6 bases at V and 4 bases at J; junction bases unmatched: 6. Germline V gives CDR1 MNHNY, CDR2 SVGAGI (reference sequence). The CDR3 consists of 13 residues. CDR3 amino acids: CASRAQGRYEQYF. Written as DNA, the CDR3 is TGTGCCAGCAGGGCACAGGGGCGATACGAGCAGTACTTC.

This clone was detected once. The CDR3 sequence: CASSATSGLQFF. CDR3 nucleotides: TGTGCCAGCAGTGCGACTAGCGGCCTTCAGTTCTTC. The chain is built from TRBV25-1 and TRBJ2-1; 9 bases map to TRBD2. CDR3 length: 12 amino acids. Trimming cost V 4 bases and J 13 bases; bases outside gene matches: 5. Germline V gene lookup returns CDR1 MGHDK and CDR2 SYGVNS.

The chain recombines TRBV18 with TRBJ2-7, with TRBD2 as a possible D gene (6 bases). Germline loops: CDR1 KGHSH, CDR2 LQKENI. The CDR3 totals 13 residues. V dropped 9 bases and J dropped 3 bases, with 15 bases sitting between them. The CDR3 loop reads CASSFGEVYEQYF. In DNA, the CDR3 is TGTGCCAGTTCATTCGGGGAGGTCTACGAGCAGTACTTC.

V usage is TRBV5-1 and J usage is TRBJ2-3; 10 bases are a match to TRBD2. CDR3 length: 16 residues. V dropped 4 bases and J dropped 2; count of bases not matched to a gene: 7. The germline V gene has CDR1 SGHRS and CDR2 YFSETQ. CDR3 sequence: CASSLILAGDTDTQYF. CDR3 nucleotides: TGCGCCAGCAGCCTAATTCTAGCGGGAGACACAGATACGCAGTATTTT.